A selection of T cell receptor beta chains follows, all from one sample in a study of shared clonotypes between healthy human individuals. Here immunoSEQ multiplex PCR was the method, and the copy in TCRdb shows in-frame clones only, minus some. The data show approximately 460,000 clones, roughly four fifths seen once. Sequenced input: PBMCs. The receptors stem from a woman in her forties in good health. Some clones in this sample may be carry-over from other donors' samples. CDR3s include the opening cysteine and the closing phenylalanine or tryptophan. A D gene is named only where the DNA matches it firmly. Clone size, where shown, is once, few, many, or a class for clones that have expanded.

d_gene	abundance	v_gene	j_gene	CDR3nt	CDR3aa
.	.	TRBV19	TRBJ2-3	TGTGCCAGCACCCAGGGTATAGGCACAGATACGCAGTATTTT	CASTQGIGTDTQYF
.	.	TRBV6-5	TRBJ2-1	TGTGCCAGCAGAGACCCACAGAGCTCCTACAATGAGCAGTTCTTC	CASRDPQSSYNEQFF
.	.	TRBV30	TRBJ1-1	TGTGCCCGGCGGGGGATGAACACTGAAGCTTTCTTT	CARRGMNTEAFF
.	.	TRBV7-8	TRBJ2-6	TGTGCCGGAGGTGGACTTACCTCTGGGGCCAACGTCCTGACTTTC	CAGGGLTSGANVLTF
.	.	TRBV29-1	TRBJ1-5	TGCAGCGTTGTTGATGGCAATCAGCCCCAGCATTTT	CSVVDGNQPQHF
TRBD2	.	TRBV29-1	TRBJ2-3	TGCAGCGATATACTAGCGGCTAGCACAGATACGCAGTATTTT	CSDILAASTDTQYF
.	few	TRBV5-1	TRBJ2-3	TGCGCCAGCAGCTTGGATGGGGGAAGTACAGATACGCAGTATTTT	CASSLDGGSTDTQYF
.	many	TRBV7-2	TRBJ2-7	TGTGCCAGCAGCTTAGCCATAGGGGTCTCCTACGAGCAGTACTTC	CASSLAIGVSYEQYF
TRBD2	.	TRBV7-2	TRBJ2-5	TGTGCCAGCAGCCAAGGACTAGCGGGAGGACCTGGTGATACCCAGTACTTC	CASSQGLAGGPGDTQYF
.	.	TRBV11-3	TRBJ2-2	TGTGCCAGCAGCCGGCGAAAAGGGGAAGGGACCGGGGAGCTGTTTTTT	CASSRRKGEGTGELFF
TRBD2	.	TRBV5-1	TRBJ2-1	TGCGCCAGCAGCTTCCCAGTTCGGGGGGACCCAGGGTTCAATGAGCAGTTCTTC	CASSFPVRGDPGFNEQFF
TRBD1	.	TRBV7-8	TRBJ1-1	TGTGCCAGCAGCTACGAAGGGGGCATGAACACTGAAGCTTTCTTT	CASSYEGGMNTEAFF
TRBD2	.	TRBV5-6	TRBJ2-7	TGTGCCAGCAGCTTGGCCGGGGCTAGCGGGACCTACGAGCAGTACTTC	CASSLAGASGTYEQYF
.	.	TRBV23-1	TRBJ2-1	TGCGCCAGCAGTCGTTCTGGGAAACGGAATGAGCAGTTCTTC	CASSRSGKRNEQFF
TRBD2	.	TRBV6-5	TRBJ2-1	TGTGCCAGCAGTTGGGGACTAGCGGACTACAATGAGCAGTTCTTC	CASSWGLADYNEQFF
.	.	TRBV15	TRBJ2-1	TGTGCCACCAGCAGAGATCTAGGGGGGAGGGTTTACAATGAGCAGTTCTTC	CATSRDLGGRVYNEQFF
.	.	TRBV7-2	TRBJ1-1	TGTGCCAGCAGCTTAGGCGTGAGGACTGAAGCTTTCTTT	CASSLGVRTEAFF
.	.	TRBV15	TRBJ1-4	TGTGCCACCAGCAGAGTCGACAGTTATCATGAAAAACTGTTTTTT	CATSRVDSYHEKLFF
.	.	TRBV10-3	TRBJ1-2	TGTGCCATCGCGGCACCTAGCTATGGCTACACCTTC	CAIAAPSYGYTF
TRBD2	.	TRBV10-3	TRBJ2-3	TGTGCCATCAGCCCCCGACGGACTAGCGGGAGGCTCTTAACAGATACGCAGTATTTT	CAISPRRTSGRLLTDTQYF
.	.	TRBV5-1	TRBJ2-5	TGCGCCAGCAGCGCCGGCCGAAACCAGGGGATAGCAGAGACCCAGTACTTC	CASSAGRNQGIAETQYF
TRBD2	few	TRBV6-1	TRBJ2-7	TGTGCCAGCACTGCTAGCGGCTACGAGCAGTACTTC	CASTASGYEQYF
.	many	TRBV28	TRBJ1-2	TGTGCCACCAGCATCCGACAGCTCTATGGCTACACCTTC	CATSIRQLYGYTF
TRBD2	many	TRBV5-4	TRBJ2-5	TGTGCCAGCAGCTATAGCGGGAGGGACCAAGAGACCCAGTACTTC	CASSYSGRDQETQYF
TRBD2	.	TRBV27	TRBJ2-7	TGTGCCAGCAGTTTTAAGATCTCGACTAGCGGTACCTACGAGCAGTACTTC	CASSFKISTSGTYEQYF
TRBD1	few	TRBV29-1	TRBJ1-1	TGCAGCGGTGACAGGGGGCTGGGCACTGAAGCTTTCTTT	CSGDRGLGTEAFF
.	few	TRBV7-3	TRBJ2-3	TGTGCCAGCAGCGCCCTAGGGGGGCCAGATACGCAGTATTTT	CASSALGGPDTQYF
.	.	TRBV2	TRBJ2-7	TGTGCCAGCATTGGACAGACTACCTACGAGCAGTACTTC	CASIGQTTYEQYF
.	.	TRBV5-1	TRBJ1-2	TGCGCCAGCAAACAGGGAGGCGGAGGCTATGGCTACACCTTC	CASKQGGGGYGYTF
.	.	TRBV18	TRBJ1-2	TGTGCCAGCTCAAGGTCTTCTTCTAACTATGGCTACACCTTC	CASSRSSSNYGYTF
.	.	TRBV15	TRBJ2-1	TGTGCCACCAGCAGAGGTTCGGCGGCTAGCTCCTACAATGAGCAGTTCTTC	CATSRGSAASSYNEQFF
.	many	TRBV10-1	TRBJ2-7	TGCGCCAGCAGTGAGGCAGGGACCCCCTACGAGCAGTACTTC	CASSEAGTPYEQYF
.	.	TRBV5-4	TRBJ1-3	TGTGCCAGCAGCTTGACGACACAATCCTCTGGAAACACCATATATTTT	CASSLTTQSSGNTIYF
.	once	TRBV25-1	TRBJ1-5	TGTGCCAGCAGTGAAAGAGGGTCAGCAGATTATCAGCCCCAGCATTTT	CASSERGSADYQPQHF
TRBD2	.	TRBV19	TRBJ2-2	TGTGCCAGTAGTCTCCAGCGGGAGGAGAACACCGGGGAGCTGTTTTTT	CASSLQREENTGELFF
.	.	TRBV5-1	TRBJ1-5	TGCGCCAGCAGCTTGGATGGTCGGGGCAATCAGCCCCAGCATTTT	CASSLDGRGNQPQHF
TRBD1	.	TRBV6-1	TRBJ2-7	TGTGCCAGCAGTGAGCCGGGACAGGGGCTCTACGAGCAGTACTTC	CASSEPGQGLYEQYF
TRBD1	once	TRBV7-2	TRBJ2-1	TGTGCCAGCAGCCCACAGGGGGAAACCTACAATGAGCAGTTCTTC	CASSPQGETYNEQFF
.	.	TRBV5-1	TRBJ2-7	TGCGCCAGCAGCTTGGTGGCGGGATACGAGCAGTACTTC	CASSLVAGYEQYF
TRBD1	many	TRBV10-1	TRBJ1-4	TGCGCCAGCAGTGGGGACAGGGTTAATGAAAAACTGTTTTTT	CASSGDRVNEKLFF
.	few	TRBV5-1	TRBJ1-2	TGCGCCAGCAGCTTGGGAAACGGTAACTATGGCTACACCTTC	CASSLGNGNYGYTF
TRBD2	many	TRBV6-1	TRBJ2-3	TGTGCCAGCAGCTCACTAGCGGGACGGTTGGATACGCAGTATTTT	CASSSLAGRLDTQYF
TRBD2	.	TRBV27	TRBJ2-7	TGTGCCAGCAGGATTAGCGGGAAACTCGAGCAGTACTTC	CASRISGKLEQYF
.	.	TRBV30	TRBJ2-5	TGTGCCTGTAGTCACGGCAGTTGGGAGACCCAGTACTTC	CACSHGSWETQYF
.	once	TRBV5-1	TRBJ2-2	TGCGCCAGCAGCTTGGCTGGCAGGCCCGGGGAGCTGTTTTTT	CASSLAGRPGELFF
.	many	TRBV11-3	TRBJ1-2	TGTGCCAGCAGCCATTTACCCCCTCCCTCTTCAGGCTATGGCTACACCTTC	CASSHLPPPSSGYGYTF
.	few	TRBV2	TRBJ2-2	TGTGCCAGTGGACCGAGGCAGAACACCGGGGAGCTGTTTTTT	CASGPRQNTGELFF
.	.	TRBV18	TRBJ2-6	TGTGCCAGCTCACCAGGCAGGGCTGGGGCCAACGTCCTGACTTTC	CASSPGRAGANVLTF
TRBD2	.	TRBV6-1	TRBJ2-7	TGTGCCAGCAGTGATCGGCGGGAGGCCCAATACGAGCAGTACTTC	CASSDRREAQYEQYF
.	.	TRBV5-1	TRBJ1-3	TGCGCCAGCAAACAGGACACTGGAAACACCATATATTTT	CASKQDTGNTIYF